The next 18 T cell receptor beta chains were all read from a single sample in a study of T cell responses to AZD1222 COVID-19 vaccine (dated by TCRdb to the early 2020s). Receptor amplification or capture employed the immunoSEQ multiplex PCR assay. The table was pulled from immuneACCESS by TCRdb, which kept in-frame rearrangements only. Such tables lose some clones; where checked, under half of the loss comes from unresolved V genes, and the rest has no known cause. This sample has more than 150,000 clones in its table, and around 90% of those were observed once. The ten largest clones add up to approximately 1.8% of the sample. In light of the paper, this sample's time point label describes: about 28 days (+/-7) after the second vaccine dose. Sequences were derived from peripheral blood, sampled 28 days after the second AZD1222 dose. The receptors derive from an adult who received the AZD1222 COVID-19 vaccine.

The V call is TRBV2, the J call TRBJ2-3; maybe TRBD1 (6 bases). CDR1 and CDR2 (germline): SNHLY, FYNNEI. The CDR3 extends over 14 amino acids. Trimming left V 2 bases short and J 6 bases short, with 12 bases between. The CDR3 DNA is TGTGCCAGCAGTGAATGGTGGGACAAGGATACGCAGTATTTT. Translated: CASSEWWDKDTQYF.

This chain uses TRBV7-3 with TRBJ1-6; a possible D gene is TRBD1 (5 bases). Trimming took 2 bases from V and 9 from J, leaving 11 bases between them. CDR1 SGHTA and CDR2 FQGTGA come from the germline V gene. The CDR3 contains 14 residues. This CDR3 reads CASSLSGSGSPLHF. CDR3 DNA sequence: TGTGCCAGCAGCTTATCAGGGTCTGGTTCACCCCTCCACTTT.

CDR3: CASRLTGSEEQYF. CDR3 coding DNA: TGTGCCAGCAGATTGACAGGATCCGAGGAGCAGTACTTC. This rearrangement joins TRBV5-8 to TRBJ2-7; D is perhaps TRBD1 (6 bases). This CDR3 is built from 13 residues. Germline values: CDR1 SGHTS, CDR2 YDEGEE. V gave up 5 bases and J gave up 7 bases, with 16 bases separating them.

This clone was seen more than once but under ten times. The genes are TRBV5-1 and TRBJ1-5, with D maybe TRBD1 (5 bases). Germline lookup yields CDR1 SGHRS and CDR2 YFSETQ. V shed 1 base and J shed 5 bases, with 10 bases lying between them. The CDR3 consists of 14 residues. CDR3 region: CASSLTTADQPQHF. DNA for the CDR3: TGCGCCAGCAGCTTGACGACAGCAGATCAGCCCCAGCATTTT.

This clone was recorded only once. The V call is TRBV7-3, the J call TRBJ2-2; TRBD2 matches 12 bases. The J segment lost 7 bases and the V segment lost 5 bases, leaving 11 bases of the junction unmatched. This CDR3 spans 17 amino acids. Per the germline V gene, CDR1 is SGHTA and CDR2 is FQGTGA. The CDR3, as DNA: TGTGCCAGCAGCGGCCAACTAGCGGGGGGCCGGAGCGGGGAGCTGTTTTTT. It codes for CASSGQLAGGRSGELFF.

In the case of this clone: One end of the junction does not line up with germline, which may come from a read error. The chain couples TRBV4-1 to TRBJ2-5, with 15 bases lining up with TRBD2. CDR1 is MGHRA, CDR2 YSYEKL, per germline. The CDR3 consists of 19 residues. This chain's CDR3 is CASSQDVGLAGGIPREGNF. Here the CDR3 DNA reads TGCGCCAGCAGCCAAGATGTCGGACTAGCGGGGGGGATTCCAAGAGAGGGGAACTTC.

In DNA form, the CDR3 reads TGTGCCAGCAGCCAGGGACAGGGAGTCTATGGCTACACCTTC. It translates to CASSQGQGVYGYTF. The chain couples TRBV6-5 to TRBJ1-2, with 9 positions matching TRBD1. The CDR3 extends over 14 amino acids. Germline assignment: CDR1 MNHEY and CDR2 SVGAGI. V lost 6 bases to trimming and J lost 4 bases; unmatched junction nucleotides: 6.

This chain links TRBV19 with TRBJ2-2; the D gene is possibly TRBD2 (6 bases). Germline CDR1 reads LNHDA; CDR2 reads SQIVND (reference sequence). Trimming cost V 3 bases and J 5 bases, with 16 bases left between them. The CDR3 length is 16 residues. The CDR3 DNA follows: TGTGCCAGTAGTATGGAAAACAGACTAGGGACCGGGGAGCTGTTTTTT. As protein: CASSMENRLGTGELFF.

This clone was found a few times. The chain links TRBV7-2 to TRBJ1-2; unclear D gene. This CDR3 is 14 amino acids long. V was pared by 1 base and J by 7 bases, with 13 bases between. Germline CDR1 reads SGHTA; CDR2 reads FQGNSA. This CDR3 is CASSLVFGEGGYTF. In DNA form, the CDR3 reads TGTGCCAGCAGCTTAGTGTTCGGTGAGGGTGGCTACACCTTC.

The gene calls are TRBV29-1 and TRBJ2-7; D is perhaps TRBD2 (6 bases). The CDR3 contains 13 residues. V lost 1 base and J lost 2, with 9 bases in between. CDR1 and CDR2 (germline): SQVTM, ANQGSEA. CDR3 sequence: CSVEVAGTYEQYF. CDR3 DNA: TGCAGCGTTGAAGTGGCGGGAACCTACGAGCAGTACTTC.

The chain uses TRBV7-2 and TRBJ2-5; the D gene is possibly TRBD1 (5 bases). CDR1 SGHTA and CDR2 FQGNSA come from the germline V gene. Trimming cost V 3 bases and J 3 bases, with 8 bases left between them. CDR3 size: 13 residues. The CDR3 protein is CASSFQGKETQYF. The CDR3 bases are TGTGCCAGCAGCTTTCAGGGTAAAGAGACCCAGTACTTC. Combining the CDR3 with reference TRBV7-2 and TRBJ2-5 gives the whole variable domain GAGVSQSPSNKVTEKGKDVELRCDPISGHTALYWYRQSLGQGLEFLIYFQGNSAPDKSGLPSDRFSAERTGGSVSTLTIQRTQQEDSAVYLCASSFQGKETQYFGPGTRLLVL.

The chain has TRBV21-1 and TRBJ1-1; the table's D call, TRBD1, has no DNA check behind it. TRBV21-1 is flagged as a pseudogene. The CDR3 length is 14 residues. The CDR3 reads CASSKVTANTEAFF. The CDR3 DNA is TGTGCCAGCAGCAAAGTTACAGCGAACACTGAAGCTTTCTTT.

V gene TRBV10-3 combines with J gene TRBJ2-1; TRBD2 matches at 14 bases. V lost 3 bases and J lost 10; bases outside the gene matches: 2. Germline V CDR1 and CDR2: ENHRY, SYGVKD. The CDR3 extends over 14 amino acids. CDR3 DNA sequence: TGTGCCATCAGTGATGGGACTAGCGGGAGAGAGCAGTTCTTC. Residues: CAISDGTSGREQFF.

The chain has TRBV9 and TRBJ1-3; D is ambiguous. Looked up from germline, CDR1 is SGDLS and CDR2 is YYNGEE. The V end was cut by 4 bases, the J end by 0 bases, with 17 bases between. The CDR3 is 17 amino acids. As DNA, the CDR3 is TGTGCCAGCAGCCCACATGCGGGGAAGGGCTCTGGAAACACCATATATTTT. Its protein is CASSPHAGKGSGNTIYF.

This chain connects TRBV2 to TRBJ1-1, with D unresolved. The germline V gene has CDR1 SNHLY and CDR2 FYNNEI. Deletions cut 0 bases from V and 6 bases from J, with 8 bases between. The CDR3 extends over 13 amino acids. CDR3 amino acids: CASSEARRAEAFF. CDR3 in DNA: TGTGCCAGCAGTGAAGCGCGGAGGGCTGAAGCTTTCTTT.

This sequence joins TRBV19 and TRBJ2-7; no firm D call. Germline V gene lookup returns CDR1 LNHDA and CDR2 SQIVND (reference sequence). The CDR3 runs 15 residues. V was cut by 3 bases and J by 3 bases, with 15 bases left in between. The CDR3 here is CASSILWGSFYEQYF. The CDR3 DNA sequence: TGTGCCAGTAGTATCCTGTGGGGATCTTTCTACGAGCAGTACTTC.

The chain uses TRBV19 and TRBJ1-4; D unresolved. The V and J ends lost 3 bases and 8 bases respectively, with 7 bases between them. CDR3 size: 12 residues. Germline lookup yields CDR1 LNHDA and CDR2 SQIVND (reference sequence). The chain's CDR3 is CASSISPEKLFF. CDR3 nucleotides: TGTGCCAGTAGTATCAGTCCCGAAAAACTGTTTTTT.

V usage is TRBV6-5 and J usage is TRBJ2-7, with D hard to call. Trimming shortened V by 2 bases and J by 7 bases, and 12 bases separated the two germline ends. CDR1 MNHEY and CDR2 SVGAGI come from the germline V gene. The CDR3 has 13 amino acids. Here the CDR3 DNA reads TGTGCCAGCAGTTACGGTGGGGTAAGAGAGCAGTACTTC. Its protein product is CASSYGGVREQYF.